The clone carrying this TCR beta chain was observed many times. The CDR3 length is 14 residues. Unmatched junction bases numbered 4, after V lost 6 bases and J lost 3 bases. The sample comes from a study of T cells after yellow fever vaccination. TCRdb reprocessed the 5' RACE reads with MiXCR, giving one entry per CDR3 protein. The data contain 150,000 to 200,000 distinct CDR3 sequences, 5.5% to 7.5% of them singletons. The chain couples TRBV12-3 or TRBV12-4 to TRBJ1-5; the match to TRBD1 covers 8 bases. The sequenced sample was CD4+ T cells sorted from PBMCs, obtained about 5 days after the first yellow fever vaccination. The receptor's source is a man aged 18 to 35 who received the YFV17D yellow fever vaccine. CDR3 sequence reads: CASRQGQDNQPQHF. CDR3 coding DNA: TGTGCCAGCAGACAGGGACAGGACAATCAGCCCCAGCATTTT.